This T cell receptor (beta chain) was sequenced in a study of blood T cell repertoires in COVID-19. In the study overall: COVID-19 samples collected from the United States, Italy and Spain covered acute and convalescent phases. T cells, B-cell-depleted T cells, or PBMCs provided the cDNA or gDNA that served as material.

Trimming shortened V by 7 bases and J by 1 base, and 14 bases separated the two germline ends. Germline V gives CDR1 SEHNR, CDR2 FQNEAQ (reference sequence). This CDR3 is built from 14 residues. In this sample, this clone turned up a few times. The method was immunoSEQ multiplex PCR; TCRdb's version includes in-frame clones alone and lacks a portion of them. Here the sample spans 150,000 to 200,000 clones, 80% to 90% being singletons. Sequencing was done on a sample of peripheral blood. The TCR originated in a woman aged 70 to 79 with COVID-19, enrolled during active disease. This chain uses TRBV7-9 with TRBJ2-7; no clear D. CDR3 sequence reads: CASTTSRRSYEQYF. CDR3 bases: TGTGCCAGCACCACCTCTCGGCGGTCCTACGAGCAGTACTTC. Filled out from reference TRBV7-9 and TRBJ2-7, the complete variable domain reads DTGVSQNPRHKITKRGQNVTFRCDPISEHNRLYWYRQTLGQGPEFLTYFQNEAQLEKSRLLSDRFSAERPKGSFSTLEIQRTEQGDSAMYLCASTTSRRSYEQYFGPGTRLTVT.